The rows below give T cell receptor beta chains drawn from one sample of a study of blood T cell repertoires in COVID-19. Sequenced by immunoSEQ multiplex PCR; TCRdb stores in-frame clones only, minus some. The profile shows about 270,000 clones, around nine tenths of them singletons. The sequenced material came from peripheral blood. The receptors originated from an older woman who had recovered from COVID-19. CDR3s include the opening cysteine and the closing phenylalanine or tryptophan. A D gene is named only where the DNA matches it firmly. Clone size is stated in some rows and not others, as once, few, many or a class when expanded.

TRBV7-2	14	TRBJ2-3	-	-	TGTGCCAGCAGCTTACGGGGGATCACAGATACGCAGTATTTT	CASSLRGITDTQYF
TRBV24-1	18	TRBJ1-5	-	once	TGTGCCACCAGTGATCGGGGGGCGGGTGGTTTTGGCAATCAGCCCCAGCATTTT	CATSDRGAGGFGNQPQHF
TRBV6-5	14	TRBJ2-7	-	-	TGTGCCAGCAGTTACTTCCCCAACGAGGGCGAGCAGTACTTC	CASSYFPNEGEQYF
TRBV6-5	15	TRBJ1-3	-	-	TGTGCCAGCAGCTCCCACAGAAAGTCTGGAAACACCATATATTTT	CASSSHRKSGNTIYF
TRBV11-2	16	TRBJ1-3	TRBD1	few	TGTGCCAGCAGCTTTAGGACAGGGAACTCTGGAAACACCATATATTTT	CASSFRTGNSGNTIYF
TRBV2	16	TRBJ2-1	TRBD2	-	TGTGCCAGCAGGCCAACTAGCGGGGGTTCTTACAATGAGCAGTTCTTC	CASRPTSGGSYNEQFF
TRBV6-5	14	TRBJ1-4	-	-	TGTGCCAGCACTTGGACAACAACTAATGAAAAACTGTTTTTT	CASTWTTTNEKLFF
TRBV2	17	TRBJ1-4	TRBD1	-	TGTGCCGGCCTGGCAGGACAGGGTTTTTTTGATACCGAAAAACTGTTTTTT	CAGLAGQGFFDTEKLFF
TRBV5-1	16	TRBJ1-1	TRBD1	-	TGCGCCAGCAGCAAGGACAGGGGGCAGTGGGACACTGAAGCTTTCTTT	CASSKDRGQWDTEAFF
TRBV29-1	16	TRBJ2-7	TRBD2	-	TGCAGCGTTGATGAGGCGGCTAGCGGGGATCCCCACGAGCAGTACTTC	CSVDEAASGDPHEQYF
TRBV28	15	TRBJ2-7	TRBD2	-	TGTGCCAGCAGTCTCTCGGGGGGGCCGGCTTGGGAGCAGTACTTC	CASSLSGGPAWEQYF
TRBV6-1	18	TRBJ1-5	-	-	TGTGCCAGCAGTGTTCCACACGGGACACTCCCAAGCAATCAGCCCCAGCATTTT	CASSVPHGTLPSNQPQHF
TRBV28	14	TRBJ2-3	TRBD2	-	TGTGCCAGCTTCCAAAGCGGGGGGGCAGATACGCAGTATTTT	CASFQSGGADTQYF
TRBV9	14	TRBJ1-2	-	-	TGTGCCAGCAGCGTAGGAACATGGGGCGCGGGCTACACCTTC	CASSVGTWGAGYTF
TRBV4-2	12	TRBJ1-2	-	-	TGTGCCAGCAGCCAAGAACTGTATGGCTACACCTTC	CASSQELYGYTF
TRBV11-2	13	TRBJ2-7	-	few	TGTGCCAGCAGCTTTCGGGACTCCTACGAGCAGTACTTC	CASSFRDSYEQYF
TRBV4-3	15	TRBJ2-5	TRBD1	once	TGCGCCAGCAGCCAAGATGTGGGACAGGGGCAGACCCAGTACTTC	CASSQDVGQGQTQYF
TRBV4-1	14	TRBJ2-5	TRBD2	-	TGCGCCAGCAGCCGGGGCGGGGGAGGGGAGACCCAGTACTTC	CASSRGGGGETQYF
TRBV2	15	TRBJ2-1	-	-	TGTGCCAGCAGGAGGGAGCTAAGCTCCTACAATGAGCAGTTCTTC	CASRRELSSYNEQFF
TRBV9	14	TRBJ1-5	-	once	TGTGCCAGCAGCCCAGGGCGTCCTGAACAGCCCCAGCATTTT	CASSPGRPEQPQHF